These T cell receptor beta chains were read from a single sample in a study of cytomegalovirus exposure and HLA in healthy donors. Some clones are missing from TCRdb's copy, which holds only in-frame ones; the method was immunoSEQ multiplex PCR. The sample lists roughly 100,000 clones, around 73% occurring once. The material sequenced was PBMCs. The receptors were gathered from a woman in her 40s in good health and CMV-seronegative. The CDR3 runs from the conserved cysteine through the conserved F or W. A D gene is named only where the DNA matches it firmly. Only part of the rows carry a size: once, few, many, or a class if the clone is expanded.

clone_size j_call d_call v_call cdr3_length cdr3_aa cdr3_nt
many TRBJ1-5 TRBD1 TRBV6-1 14 CASGQGGGNQPQHF TGTGCCAGTGGACAGGGGGGAGGCAATCAGCCCCAGCATTTT
NA TRBJ1-5 NA TRBV28 17 CASSGPTRVSGNQPQHF TGTGCCAGCAGTGGCCCGACTAGGGTATCGGGCAATCAGCCCCAGCATTTT
NA TRBJ2-2 NA TRBV30 12 CAWSGDTGELFF TGTGCCTGGAGCGGGGACACCGGGGAGCTGTTTTTT
NA TRBJ2-1 TRBD1 TRBV9 14 CASSSSTGGSEQFF TGTGCCAGCAGCTCCTCAACAGGGGGTAGTGAGCAGTTCTTC
few TRBJ2-1 TRBD1 TRBV6-5 11 CASSAGTEKFF TGTGCCAGCAGTGCCGGGACAGAAAAGTTCTTC
NA TRBJ1-6 TRBD1 TRBV25-1 15 CASSEPTGVGSPLHF TGTGCCAGCAGTGAACCGACAGGGGTAGGCTCACCCCTCCACTTT
few TRBJ2-3 TRBD2 TRBV29-1 17 CSVEGGGSSGSADTQYF TGCAGCGTTGAAGGGGGGGGGTCTAGCGGGAGCGCAGATACGCAGTATTTT
NA TRBJ2-7 TRBD1 TRBV28 14 CAPPGDRFSYEQYF TGTGCCCCCCCCGGGGACAGGTTCTCCTACGAGCAGTACTTC
once TRBJ1-4 TRBD1 TRBV5-5 14 CASSNGDSREKLFF TGTGCCAGCAGCAATGGGGACAGTCGGGAAAAACTGTTTTTT
NA TRBJ2-6 TRBD1 TRBV5-5 18 CASSFEDRGGSGANVLTF TGTGCCAGCAGCTTCGAGGACAGGGGGGGATCTGGGGCCAACGTCCTGACTTTC
NA TRBJ2-6 NA TRBV11-2 18 CASSLFPTSASGANVLTF TGTGCCAGCAGCTTGTTTCCGACTTCTGCCTCTGGGGCCAACGTCCTGACTTTC
NA TRBJ1-2 NA TRBV28 13 CASGGFPNYGYTF TGTGCCAGCGGAGGGTTCCCAAACTATGGCTACACCTTC
NA TRBJ1-2 NA TRBV18 15 CASSPGQGPRDGYTF TGTGCCAGCTCACCCGGCCAGGGCCCTAGAGATGGCTACACCTTC
NA TRBJ1-5 TRBD1 TRBV30 13 CAWKGASNQPQHF TGTGCCTGGAAGGGGGCTAGCAATCAGCCCCAGCATTTT
NA TRBJ2-7 NA TRBV7-8 15 CASSPAGAGDYEQYF TGTGCCAGCAGCCCAGCAGGGGCAGGAGACTACGAGCAGTACTTC
NA TRBJ2-1 TRBD2 TRBV25-1 14 CASRTSGRVNEQFF TGTGCCAGCCGGACTAGCGGGAGAGTCAATGAGCAGTTCTTC
NA TRBJ2-7 TRBD2 TRBV4-2 15 CASSPRTSGAYEQYF TGTGCCAGCAGCCCCCGGACTAGCGGGGCGTACGAGCAGTACTTC
NA TRBJ1-5 TRBD1 TRBV19 15 CASSTRRGAHQPQHF TGTGCCAGTAGTACTCGCAGGGGGGCCCATCAGCCCCAGCATTTT
once TRBJ1-2 TRBD1 TRBV6-6 14 CASIGQGERYGYTF TGTGCCAGCATCGGACAGGGTGAACGCTATGGCTACACCTTC
NA TRBJ1-1 TRBD1 TRBV5-1 13 CASSFNDRGEAFF TGCGCCAGCAGCTTTAACGACAGGGGTGAAGCTTTCTTT
NA TRBJ2-7 TRBD1 TRBV5-6 15 CASSLLGQGTYEQYF TGTGCCAGCAGCTTATTGGGACAGGGAACCTACGAGCAGTACTTC
NA TRBJ2-7 NA TRBV28 14 CASSFSDRPYEQYF TGTGCCAGCAGTTTCTCGGACAGACCCTACGAGCAGTACTTC
NA TRBJ1-6 NA TRBV27 17 CASSLLAFSSYNSPLHF TGTGCCAGCAGTTTATTAGCTTTCAGCTCCTATAATTCACCCCTCCACTTT
NA TRBJ2-1 TRBD2 TRBV7-2 17 CASSLEPPLAGGGGQFF TGTGCCAGCAGCTTAGAGCCCCCACTAGCGGGAGGGGGCGGGCAGTTCTTC
NA TRBJ2-3 NA TRBV7-9 16 CASSPLGSTSTDTQYF TGTGCCAGCAGCCCCCTGGGCAGTACTAGCACAGATACGCAGTATTTT
NA TRBJ2-7 TRBD2 TRBV4-3 15 CASSQVLAETYEQYF TGCGCCAGCAGCCAAGTACTAGCGGAAACCTACGAGCAGTACTTC
NA TRBJ1-1 NA TRBV28 13 CASSPPGNTEAFF TGTGCCAGCAGTCCCCCCGGGAACACTGAAGCTTTCTTT
NA TRBJ2-5 TRBD2 TRBV4-2 16 CASSQEGTSGSETQYF TGTGCCAGCAGCCAAGAGGGGACTAGCGGGAGCGAGACCCAGTACTTC
NA TRBJ1-5 NA TRBV5-6 15 CASSLGGQPNQPQHF TGTGCCAGCAGCTTGGGTGGACAACCCAATCAGCCCCAGCATTTT
NA TRBJ2-1 TRBD2 TRBV7-2 18 CASSLTTLSGASYNEQFF TGTGCCAGCAGCTTAACTACCCTCAGCGGGGCCTCCTACAATGAGCAGTTCTTC
NA TRBJ1-1 NA TRBV2 13 CASSVGENTEAFF TGTGCCAGCAGTGTCGGGGAGAACACTGAAGCTTTCTTT
NA TRBJ1-6 TRBD1 TRBV2 14 CASSWTGGNSPLHF TGTGCCAGCAGTTGGACAGGGGGTAATTCACCCCTCCACTTT
NA TRBJ2-1 TRBD1 TRBV7-2 11 CASRETGPWFF TGTGCCAGCAGGGAGACAGGGCCCTGGTTCTTC
few TRBJ2-2 NA TRBV6-5 15 CASRGGPAGPGELFF TGTGCCAGCAGGGGGGGACCGGCGGGTCCCGGGGAGCTGTTTTTT
NA TRBJ2-5 NA TRBV5-4 13 CASRFGVQETQYF TGTGCCAGCAGATTCGGGGTCCAAGAGACCCAGTACTTC
NA TRBJ2-1 TRBD1 TRBV7-9 14 CASSPGQGYNEQFF TGTGCCAGCAGCCCGGGACAGGGCTACAATGAGCAGTTCTTC